This T cell receptor (beta chain) is drawn from a study of blood T cell repertoires in COVID-19. The data were produced by immunoSEQ multiplex PCR, yet TCRdb's version contains in-frame clones alone and is incomplete. Of 95,000 to 150,000 clones in the sample, roughly 69% were seen once. V lost 3 bases, J lost 1 base, and 9 bases lay in between. CDR1 LNHDA and CDR2 SQIVND come from the germline V gene (reference sequence). The CDR3 is made up of 14 amino acids. The V gene is TRBV19, the J gene TRBJ1-1, with D possibly TRBD1 on 5 matching bases. This clonotype originated in a woman in her seventies with acute or convalescent COVID-19. The sequenced material came from peripheral blood. The CDR3 DNA sequence: TGTGCCAGTAGTATTTGGGGCTGGAACACTGAAGCTTTCTTT. Protein product: CASSIWGWNTEAFF.